The 30 T cell receptor beta chains presented below share a single source sample, sequenced in a study of control samples from healthy donors and cancer patients. The table came from immunoSEQ multiplex PCR; TCRdb's copy has only in-frame clones and leaves some out. The repertoire holds fewer than 250,000 clones, with 91% as singletons. Sequenced sample: blood. These receptors all come from a young man in good health.

V usage is TRBV12-5 and J usage is TRBJ2-7, with no clear D. V was shortened by 6 bases and J by 6 bases, with 9 bases between the two germline ends. This CDR3 comprises 11 residues. Per the germline V gene, CDR1 is LGHNT and CDR2 is FRNRAP. CDR3 bases: TGTGCTAGTGGCCATAGGGTCGAGCAGTACTTC. Protein product: CASGHRVEQYF.

The chain recombines TRBV6-5 with TRBJ2-2; D is unclear. The CDR3 is 12 residues long. Germline V gives CDR1 MNHEY, CDR2 SVGAGI. Deletions cut 8 bases from V and 5 bases from J, with 9 bases between. CDR3 sequence: CASALETGELFF. Written as DNA, the CDR3 is TGTGCCAGCGCCCTGGAAACCGGGGAGCTGTTTTTT.

V is TRBV6-4 and J is TRBJ2-3; tentatively, D is TRBD1 (6 bases). Trimming cost V 2 bases and J 3 bases, with 12 bases left between them. CDR3 length: 15 amino acids. The germline gives CDR1 MRHNA, CDR2 SNTAGT. CDR3 coding DNA: TGTGCCAGCAGTGACGAACAGGGTGCAACAGATACGCAGTATTTT. This encodes CASSDEQGATDTQYF.

This sequence joins TRBV14 and TRBJ1-2; maybe TRBD1 (5 bases). The CDR3 extends over 15 amino acids. CDR1 and CDR2 (germline): SGHDN, FVKESK. Trimming shortened V by 3 bases and J by 8 bases, and 19 bases separated the two germline ends. The CDR3: CASSHPPVGAGGYTF. The CDR3 region has the DNA TGTGCCAGCAGCCATCCCCCCGTTGGGGCGGGGGGCTACACCTTC.

The gene calls are TRBV24-1 and TRBJ1-2, with a possible D match to TRBD1 (6 bases). CDR1 KGHDR and CDR2 SFDVKD come from the germline V gene. V gave up 4 bases and J gave up 5 bases, with 13 bases separating them. This CDR3 is 14 amino acids long. The CDR3 DNA reads TGTGCCACCAGTGACCCCAGGGGTAGTTATGGCTACACCTTC. Its protein is CATSDPRGSYGYTF.

The chain combines TRBV6-5 with TRBJ1-1; D uncertain. The germline gives CDR1 MNHEY, CDR2 SVGAGI. This CDR3 is built from 14 residues. Between the trimmed V and J ends, which lost 0 bases and 7 bases, there was a span of 12 bases. The CDR3 reads CASSYSPFRLEAFF. The CDR3 DNA is TGTGCCAGCAGTTACTCCCCGTTTCGGCTTGAAGCTTTCTTT.

This chain connects TRBV5-4 to TRBJ2-6; perhaps TRBD2 as D (5 bases). V lost 4 bases and J lost 4, with 12 bases in between. This CDR3 region has 15 residues. Germline lookup yields CDR1 SGHNT and CDR2 YYREEE (reference sequence). The CDR3 nucleotides read TGTGCCAGCAGCCCGTCCCCGGGAGGGGCCAACGTCCTGACTTTC. This translates into CASSPSPGGANVLTF.

CDR3 bases: TGTGCCAGCAGTGATCCCAGGCTCTCCTACGAGCAGTACTTC. It specifies CASSDPRLSYEQYF. The chain links TRBV25-1 to TRBJ2-7; no reliable D call. This CDR3 has 14 amino acids. Germline V gene sequence: CDR1 MGHDK, CDR2 SYGVNS. Trimming took off 3 bases at V and 0 bases at J, with 9 bases between the two ends.

This clone was detected only once. This chain joins TRBV11-2 and TRBJ2-3; weak D call: TRBD1 (5 bases). The CDR3 is 16 amino acids. Germline lookup yields CDR1 SGHAT and CDR2 FQNNGV. V was shortened by 1 base and J by 3 bases, with 14 bases between the two germline ends. CDR3 protein: CASSLGSGLGTDTQYF. The CDR3 DNA reads as TGTGCCAGCAGCTTAGGGTCAGGGTTGGGTACAGATACGCAGTATTTT.

This clone occurred a few times. The V call is TRBV28, the J call TRBJ1-5; 10 nucleotides line up with TRBD1. V was pared by 10 bases and J by 4 bases, with 10 bases of the junction left unmatched. This CDR3 comprises 15 residues. Looked up from germline, CDR1 is MDHEN and CDR2 is SYDVKM. Here the CDR3 reads CATLLGQGSNQPQHF. CDR3 nucleotides: TGTGCCACGTTATTGGGACAGGGGTCGAATCAGCCCCAGCATTTT.

The chain employs TRBV24-1 and TRBJ1-5, with D perhaps matching TRBD1 (5 bases). V lost 4 bases to trimming and J lost 6 bases, with 15 bases between them. The germline V gene encodes CDR1 KGHDR and CDR2 SFDVKD. The CDR3 contains 15 residues. The CDR3 DNA follows: TGTGCCACCAGTGACGGGGGACCTAGGTTTCAGCCCCAGCATTTT. Protein sequence: CATSDGGPRFQPQHF.

For the CDR3, the DNA is TGTGCCAGCAGCTTAGGTCTCAGTCTGGGTTATAATTCACCCCTCCACTTT. Translation: CASSLGLSLGYNSPLHF. The chain couples TRBV11-2 to TRBJ1-6; D not certain. CDR1 and CDR2 from the germline V gene are SGHAT and FQNNGV. The CDR3 extends over 17 amino acids. Trimming pared 1 base from V and 4 bases from J, leaving 14 bases between.

The genes are TRBV12-3 or TRBV12-4 and TRBJ1-2; D unresolved. V gave up 2 bases and J gave up 7 bases, with 8 bases separating them. CDR3 length equals 12 residues. In nucleotides, the CDR3 is TGTGCCAGCAGTTTACCCCATGGTGGCTACACCTTC. Its translation: CASSLPHGGYTF.

In regard to this clone: The sample carries other DNA sequences with the same CDR3. This chain connects TRBV7-9 to TRBJ2-3; no firm D call. CDR3 length: 12 amino acids. V was clipped by 5 bases and J by 0 bases, with 3 bases between them. Germline CDR1 is SEHNR and CDR2 is FQNEAQ (reference sequence). The CDR3 sequence is CASSPSTDTQYF. The DNA for the CDR3 is TGTGCCAGCAGCCCAAGCACAGATACGCAGTATTTT.

This clone has a handful of counts. The chain uses TRBV4-1 and TRBJ1-2, with D possibly being TRBD1 (6 bases). Trimming removed 5 bases at V and 2 bases at J, with 18 bases between. CDR3 size: 16 residues. Germline values: CDR1 MGHRA, CDR2 YSYEKL. The CDR3, as DNA: TGCGCCAGCAGCTCTCCCGGGGGGCGCGGAAACTATGGCTACACCTTC. Residues: CASSSPGGRGNYGYTF.

V usage is TRBV28 and J usage is TRBJ2-7, with D maybe TRBD2 (5 bases). From germline, CDR1 is MDHEN and CDR2 SYDVKM. CDR3 length: 14 amino acids. V was pared by 7 bases and J by 2 bases, with 15 bases between. The CDR3 spells CASTPGPGTYEQYF. CDR3 nucleotide sequence: TGTGCCAGCACCCCCGGGCCGGGGACCTACGAGCAGTACTTC.

The gene calls are TRBV7-9 and TRBJ2-7, with 8 bases that match TRBD1. Germline V gene data show CDR1 as SEHNR and CDR2 as FQNEAQ (reference sequence). V was pared by 5 bases and J by 3 bases, with 0 bases of the junction left unmatched. The CDR3 sequence is 12 residues long. Here the CDR3 reads CASSGQGYEQYF. The CDR3 DNA follows: TGTGCCAGCAGCGGACAGGGCTACGAGCAGTACTTC.

The chain has TRBV2 and TRBJ2-7; 10 bases are shared with TRBD2. From germline, CDR1 is SNHLY and CDR2 FYNNEI. The trim removed 6 bases at V and 4 bases at J, leaving 6 bases unmatched. The CDR3 totals 14 residues. Written as DNA, the CDR3 is TGTGCCAGCAGGGCCCAGCGGGGGGGTTACGAGCAGTACTTC. Translating gives CASRAQRGGYEQYF.

The rearrangement joins TRBV28 to TRBJ2-1, with D perhaps given as TRBD1 or TRBD2 (5 bases each). V lost 2 bases and J lost 0, with 20 bases in between. CDR3 length equals 19 residues. Germline V lookup: CDR1 MDHEN, CDR2 SYDVKM. The CDR3 here is CASSLVQGDYHSSYNEQFF. CDR3 coding DNA: TGTGCCAGCAGTTTAGTCCAGGGTGACTACCACAGCTCCTACAATGAGCAGTTCTTC.

J is TRBJ1-1 and V is TRBV11-3; 7 nucleotides align to TRBD1. The germline V gene encodes CDR1 SGHNT and CDR2 YENEEA. The CDR3 spans 17 residues. V lost 3 bases to trimming and J lost 5 bases; unmatched junction nucleotides: 15. CDR3 bases: TGTGCCAGCAGCTTGGGACCTCCTCAGGGGGTTGGAACTGAAGCTTTCTTT. This sequence encodes CASSLGPPQGVGTEAFF. Full variable domain (remainder filled in from reference TRBV11-3 and TRBJ1-1): EAGVVQSPRYKIIEKKQPVAFWCNPISGHNTLYWYLQNLGQGPELLIRYENEEAVDDSQLPKDRFSAERLKGVDSTLKIQPAELGDSAVYLCASSLGPPQGVGTEAFFGQGTRLTVV.

CDR3 nucleotide sequence: TGTGCCAGCAGTTTAATGACAGACGAGCAGTACTTC. Residues: CASSLMTDEQYF. V is TRBV28 and J is TRBJ2-7; the D gene is possibly TRBD1 (5 bases). V dropped 2 bases and J dropped 5 bases, with 7 bases sitting between them. CDR1 is MDHEN, CDR2 SYDVKM, per germline. This CDR3 contains 12 residues.

This clone appeared a single time. The chain joins TRBV7-8 to TRBJ1-4; D is uncertain. The CDR3 covers 16 residues. The germline gives CDR1 SGHVS, CDR2 FQNEAQ. The germline V and J ends were trimmed by 0 bases and 1 base, with 9 bases remaining between them. This CDR3 is CASSLAGRETNEKLFF. The CDR3 DNA follows: TGTGCCAGCAGCTTAGCAGGGAGGGAAACTAATGAAAAACTGTTTTTT.

This sequence joins TRBV19 and TRBJ2-1; D possibly matches TRBD1 or TRBD2 (5 bases each). Germline-derived CDR1 and CDR2 are LNHDA and SQIVND (reference sequence). The CDR3 covers 16 residues. V lost 5 bases and J lost 5, with 19 bases in between. CDR3 sequence: CASSPPERDDDNEQFF. CDR3 bases: TGTGCCAGTAGTCCGCCCGAGAGGGACGACGACAATGAGCAGTTCTTC.

V is TRBV6-5 and J is TRBJ1-5, with D perhaps TRBD1 (5 bases). CDR3 length equals 13 residues. Germline lookup yields CDR1 MNHEY and CDR2 SVGAGI. V shed 6 bases and J shed 0 bases, with 6 bases lying between them. CDR3 in amino acids: CASRTDSNQPQHF. The CDR3, as DNA: TGTGCCAGCAGGACAGATAGCAATCAGCCCCAGCATTTT.

This clone was seen at least ten times. The V and J genes are TRBV5-1 and TRBJ1-2, with D possibly being TRBD1 (6 bases). Germline V gives CDR1 SGHRS, CDR2 YFSETQ. V lost 3 bases and J 4 bases, leaving 16 bases between the germline ends. The CDR3 loop spans 15 amino acids. CDR3 sequence: CASSSEGGAGYGYTF. The CDR3 coding sequence is TGCGCCAGCAGCTCGGAAGGGGGAGCTGGCTATGGCTACACCTTC.

The chain combines TRBV5-1 with TRBJ1-6; D gene unclear. The CDR3 is made up of 16 amino acids. CDR1 and CDR2 from the germline V gene are SGHRS and YFSETQ. Trimming removed 1 base from V and 6 bases from J, with 14 bases in between. The CDR3 spells CASSLRPGQPNSPLHF. In nucleotides, the CDR3 is TGCGCCAGCAGCTTGCGTCCCGGGCAGCCTAATTCACCCCTCCACTTT.

This sequence joins TRBV5-1 and TRBJ2-2; 7 nucleotides align to TRBD1. The CDR3 spans 15 residues. Germline loops: CDR1 SGHRS, CDR2 YFSETQ. The junction had 6 bases not matched to a gene; V was cut back by 7 bases and J by 0 bases. CDR3 in amino acids: CASYPGTANTGELFF. The CDR3 DNA is TGCGCCAGCTATCCCGGGACAGCGAACACCGGGGAGCTGTTTTTT.

The CDR3 bases are TGCGCCAGCAGTCCGCGGGGGGGAAACAATGAGCAGTTCTTC. Protein sequence: CASSPRGGNNEQFF. The V gene is TRBV5-1, the J gene TRBJ2-1; TRBD2 matches 9 bases. The CDR3 is 14 residues long. The germline gives CDR1 SGHRS, CDR2 YFSETQ. V was clipped by 5 bases and J by 5 bases; unmatched bases: 5.

J is TRBJ1-3 and V is TRBV5-6; D perhaps matches TRBD1 (6 bases). The CDR3 sequence is 14 residues long. Germline CDR1 SGHDT, CDR2 YYEEEE. Trimming removed 2 bases at V and 9 bases at J, with 15 bases between. CDR3 region: CASSLGQPWGTIYF. For the CDR3, the DNA is TGTGCCAGCAGCTTAGGACAGCCGTGGGGCACCATATATTTT.

The rearrangement uses TRBV27 and TRBJ2-3; D remains unclear. V was shortened by 3 bases and J by 7 bases, with 17 bases between the two germline ends. CDR3 length: 15 amino acids. Germline CDR1 and CDR2: MNHEY and SMNVEV (reference sequence). CDR3 loop: CASSLPTPLGHTQYF. The DNA of the CDR3 is TGTGCCAGCAGTTTGCCTACCCCTTTAGGGCATACGCAGTATTTT.